This T cell receptor (beta chain) was captured in a study of blood T cell repertoires in COVID-19 (dated by TCRdb to the early 2020s). Describing the broader study: The collaborator samples originated in the United States, Italy and Spain and spanned the acute and convalescent phases of COVID-19. The prospective study material was composed of cDNA or gDNA derived from T cells, B-cell-depleted T cells, or PBMCs. Subjects who had been exposed to COVID-19, were actively infected with it, or had recovered from it provided the deeply sampled blood TCRbeta repertoires that made up the dataset. The repertoires were made available in a free public database intended to serve as a resource for research on the immune response to SARS-CoV-2. Samples came from the ongoing ImmuneRACE study (first 160 participants) plus 1,254 subjects from 6 global collaborators. A de-identified subject ID, COVID-19 status, age in years and sex were almost always included in the sample metadata. Where HLA class I and class II types were available, the types were taken from metadata supplied by the sample provider, not from assay-based typing.

The research as a whole found: Clinical and demographic metadata were provided uncurated, with the amount varying by source and participant.

Another Seattle source contributed samples from volunteer blood donors who had recovered from COVID-19. Each collaborating institution followed its own protocols to collect whole blood in K2EDTA tubes. For TCRbeta analysis, collaborators shipped samples in one of three forms: frozen whole blood, isolated PBMCs, or DNA extracted from either of those sample types. V has 0 bases trimmed and J has 3 bases trimmed; junction bases matching no gene number 3. Reading the germline V gene gives CDR1 MNHEY and CDR2 SVGEGT. Measured from the cysteine to the phenylalanine, the CDR3 is 15 residues long. Of all the DNA, just the CDR3 is kept, 45 bases in frame from base 1. TCRbeta CDR3 regions were amplified from genomic DNA using the immunoSEQ Assay, a bias-controlled multiplex PCR. On the study's bioinformatics: Nucleated cell counts per sample were estimated from amplification of reference gene primers within the assay. To quantify the absolute abundance of each unique TCRbeta CDR3 rearrangement, sequence reads were collapsed and filtered. For each sample, productive Simpson clonality was calculated as the square root of Simpson's diversity index across productive rearrangements. Imported from immuneACCESS, the table was reduced by TCRdb to in-frame sequences with V and J called. These copies leave out some clones; in studies compared against another copy, an unresolved V gene accounts for under half, and the cause of the remainder is not known. D and trimming were read from the DNA, whereas the V and J calls and clone size are those reported in that table. In all, the sample holds over 200,000 clones, and approximately 83% of those were seen once. The top ten clones comprise about 3% of the sample.

On this clone itself: The antigen it recognizes is unknown. No qualities accompany the bases; no much larger clone lies one base away.

Recombination joined TRBV6-2 or TRBV6-3 with TRBJ2-7, with TRBD2 matching 9 junction bases. The sequence was obtained from a woman younger than 45 who had recovered from COVID-19. Sequencing used peripheral blood. The CDR3 reads as follows: CASSYSSGGNYEQYF. In nucleotides, the sequence is TGTGCCAGCAGTTACTCAAGCGGGGGGAACTACGAGCAGTACTTC.